This TCR beta chain was captured by sequencing in a study of metastatic and nonmetastatic thyroid tumors. Study-level information: Repertoire comparisons spanned blood and tumor or nodule tissue from malignant and benign thyroid patients.

CDR1 and CDR2 (germline): SSHAT, FNYEAQ (reference sequence). The CDR3 is 15 residues long. Trimming took off 2 bases at V and 0 bases at J, with 7 bases between the two ends. Before thyroid surgery, none of the patients had received any treatment. Authors' analysis steps: The authors used CDR3 differences across clinicopathological groups to build a distant-metastasis classifier for papillary thyroid cancer. MiXCR reprocessed the PCR reads for TCRdb. The V and J calls were not made by the authors but by TCRdb's processing. The sample carries 25,000 to 30,000 clones, roughly 17% recorded once. This clone was counted ten times or more.

The origin of this receptor is a female donor with papillary thyroid cancer or a benign thyroid nodule (not recorded which). Some clones in this sample may be carry-over from other donors' samples. Sequencing was done on a sample of blood. The V gene is TRBV7-7, the J gene TRBJ2-2; D may match TRBD1 or TRBD2 (5 bases each). The CDR3 DNA sequence: TGTGCCAGCAGCTTACAGGGACCGAACACCGGGGAGCTGTTTTTT. Residues: CASSLQGPNTGELFF.